This TCR beta chain stems from a study of blood T cell repertoires in COVID-19. This CDR3 is built from 15 residues. Per the germline V gene, CDR1 is SQVTM and CDR2 is ANQGSEA. V lost 2 bases to trimming and J lost 3 bases, with 14 bases between them. TCRdb's copy holds only in-frame clones and misses some; the assay was immunoSEQ multiplex PCR. Of just over 60,000 clones in the sample, about three quarters were seen once. The specimen was peripheral blood. The source of this sequence is a man aged 25 to 45 with COVID-19, enrolled during active disease. The chain carries TRBV29-1 and TRBJ1-3; D not resolved. CDR3 coding DNA: TGCAGCGTTGAAAAACAGAGATGGCGTGGAAACACCATATATTTT. Translating gives CSVEKQRWRGNTIYF.